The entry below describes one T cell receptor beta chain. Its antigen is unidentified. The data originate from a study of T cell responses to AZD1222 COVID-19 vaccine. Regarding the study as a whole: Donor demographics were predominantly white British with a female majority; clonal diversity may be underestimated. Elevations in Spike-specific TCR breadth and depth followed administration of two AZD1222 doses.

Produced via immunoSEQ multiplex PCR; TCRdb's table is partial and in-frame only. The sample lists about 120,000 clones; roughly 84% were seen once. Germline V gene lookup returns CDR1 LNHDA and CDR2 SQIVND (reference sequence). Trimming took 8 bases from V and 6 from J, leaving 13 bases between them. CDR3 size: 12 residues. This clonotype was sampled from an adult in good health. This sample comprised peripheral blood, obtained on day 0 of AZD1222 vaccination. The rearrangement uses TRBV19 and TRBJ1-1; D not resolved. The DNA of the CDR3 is TGTGCCAGTTTTCGGGTGCGGGCTGAAGCTTTCTTT. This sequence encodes CASFRVRAEAFF. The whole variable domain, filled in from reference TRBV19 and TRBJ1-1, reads DGGITQSPKYLFRKEGQNVTLSCEQNLNHDAMYWYRQDPGQGLRLIYYSQIVNDFQKGDIAEGYSVSREKKESFPLTVTSAQKNPTAFYLCASFRVRAEAFFGQGTRLTVV.